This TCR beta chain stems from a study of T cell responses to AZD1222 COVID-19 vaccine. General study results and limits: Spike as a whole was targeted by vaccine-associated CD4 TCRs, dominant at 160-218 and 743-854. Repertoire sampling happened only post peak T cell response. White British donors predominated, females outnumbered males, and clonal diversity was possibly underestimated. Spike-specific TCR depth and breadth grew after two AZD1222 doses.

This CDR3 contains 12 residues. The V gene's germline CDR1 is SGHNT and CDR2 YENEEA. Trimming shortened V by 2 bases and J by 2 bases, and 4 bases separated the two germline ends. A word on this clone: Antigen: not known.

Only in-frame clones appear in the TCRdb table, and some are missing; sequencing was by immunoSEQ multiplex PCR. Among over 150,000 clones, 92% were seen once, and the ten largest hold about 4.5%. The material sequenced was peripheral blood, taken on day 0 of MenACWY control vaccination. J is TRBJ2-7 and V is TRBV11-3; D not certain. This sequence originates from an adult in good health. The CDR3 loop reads CASSLSTYEQYF. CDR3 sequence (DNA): TGTGCCAGCAGCTTATCCACCTACGAGCAGTACTTC.